The next 22 T cell receptor beta chains were all read from a single sample in a study of cytomegalovirus exposure and HLA in healthy donors. The PCR was carried out with 60 Vbeta primers and 13 Jbeta primers. The repertoire was sequenced with immunoSEQ multiplex PCR; TCRdb's copy has only in-frame clones and lacks some. The sample lists 35,000 to 45,000 clones, approximately 86% seen once, with over 9.5% in the top ten. The specimen was PBMCs. These receptors were obtained from a woman between 18 and 29 years old in good health and CMV-seropositive.

The V and J genes are TRBV6-1 and TRBJ1-4; a possible D gene is TRBD1 (6 bases). Germline assignment: CDR1 MNHNS and CDR2 SASEGT. This CDR3 region has 15 residues. Trimming removed 3 bases at V and 3 bases at J, with 11 bases between. The CDR3 DNA reads as TGTGCCAGCAGTGATGTGGGGGCGTCTAATGAAAAACTGTTTTTT. Protein: CASSDVGASNEKLFF.

V gene TRBV6-5 combines with J gene TRBJ2-2, with D possibly being TRBD2 (5 bases). V lost 0 bases and J lost 5, with 7 bases in between. CDR1 MNHEY and CDR2 SVGAGI come from the germline V gene. This CDR3 has 14 residues. In nucleotides, the CDR3 is TGTGCCAGCAGTTACTCTAGGGAGACCGGGGAGCTGTTTTTT. It translates to CASSYSRETGELFF.

CDR3 DNA sequence: TGTGCCAGCAGTGGAGGGGGCTTTGGGTACGAGCAGTACTTC. It is translated as CASSGGGFGYEQYF. The chain links TRBV9 to TRBJ2-7; tentative D call: TRBD1 (7 bases). The CDR3 loop spans 14 amino acids. Trimming removed 5 bases at V and 4 bases at J, with 16 bases between. Germline loops: CDR1 SGDLS, CDR2 YYNGEE.

The chain joins TRBV11-2 to TRBJ1-6, with D possibly matching TRBD1 (6 bases). V was pared by 6 bases and J by 10 bases, with 19 bases between. This CDR3 contains 15 residues. Germline CDR1 SGHAT, CDR2 FQNNGV. CDR3 in amino acids: CASRQQTGPQSPLHF. The CDR3 nucleotides are TGTGCCAGCAGGCAGCAAACAGGGCCCCAATCACCCCTCCACTTT.

The chain couples TRBV9 to TRBJ2-7, with no clear D. V was trimmed by 0 bases and J by 5 bases, leaving 9 bases between them. The CDR3 totals 13 residues. Germline V CDR1 and CDR2: SGDLS, YYNGEE. CDR3 in amino acids: CASSVGVGHEQYF. CDR3 sequence (DNA): TGTGCCAGCAGCGTAGGTGTGGGCCACGAGCAGTACTTC. Supplemented by reference TRBV9 and TRBJ2-7, the full variable domain reads DSGVTQTPKHLITATGQRVTLRCSPRSGDLSVYWYQQSLDQGLQFLIQYYNGEERAKGNILERFSAQQFPDLHSELNLSSLELGDSALYFCASSVGVGHEQYFGPGTRLTVT.

This chain uses TRBV4-2 with TRBJ2-3, with D tentatively TRBD1 (6 bases). Trimming removed 0 bases from V and 2 bases from J, with 15 bases in between. The CDR3 length is 17 residues. Germline CDR1 and CDR2: LGHNA and YNFKEQ. This chain's CDR3 is CASSQDPTGPPTDTQYF. CDR3 sequence (DNA): TGTGCCAGCAGCCAAGACCCTACAGGGCCCCCCACAGATACGCAGTATTTT.

This clone was seen only a few times. This chain uses TRBV2 with TRBJ2-1; a weak D match, TRBD1 (5 bases). V lost 6 bases to trimming and J lost 1 base, with 13 bases between them. The germline CDR1 and CDR2 sequences are SNHLY and FYNNEI. The CDR3 extends over 15 amino acids. For the CDR3, the DNA is TGTGCCAGCAGCACAGGTAGCTTGTCCTACAATGAGCAGTTCTTC. Translating it yields CASSTGSLSYNEQFF.

The chain uses TRBV28 and TRBJ1-2; 8 bases map to TRBD1. Germline assignment: CDR1 MDHEN and CDR2 SYDVKM. The CDR3 is 15 amino acids. With V trimmed by 8 bases and J by 4 bases, 12 bases remained unmatched. CDR3 nucleotides: TGTGCCAGCCGATTCCCCAGGGGGCGAAGCTATGGCTACACCTTC. Its protein product is CASRFPRGRSYGYTF.

This clone was counted once. The chain is built from TRBV9 and TRBJ2-2; 8 positions agree with TRBD1. Germline assignment: CDR1 SGDLS and CDR2 YYNGEE. There are 17 residues in the CDR3. V gave up 2 bases and J gave up 3 bases; unmatched junction bases: 9. CDR3 region: CASSVSIGQGDTGELFF. The CDR3 DNA is TGTGCCAGCAGCGTGTCTATAGGACAGGGAGACACCGGGGAGCTGTTTTTT.

The chain's CDR3 is CASSTFGASGETQYF. The CDR3 region has the DNA TGTGCCAGCAGCACCTTTGGGGCCTCGGGAGAGACCCAGTACTTC. The V and J genes are TRBV7-6 and TRBJ2-5; possibly TRBD1 for D (5 bases). This CDR3 spans 15 amino acids. V lost 5 bases and J lost 4, with 17 bases in between. The germline gives CDR1 SGHVS, CDR2 FNYEAQ.

The CDR3 protein is CASSLSQVDGYTF. DNA for the CDR3: TGTGCCAGCAGTTTATCGCAGGTCGATGGCTACACCTTC. V gene TRBV27 combines with J gene TRBJ1-2; D unresolved. CDR1 and CDR2 from the germline V gene are MNHEY and SMNVEV (reference sequence). V lost 0 bases and J lost 6, with 8 bases in between. CDR3 length: 13 residues.

The CDR3 protein is CASSSGIYDEQYF. As DNA, the CDR3 is TGCGCCAGCAGCTCCGGGATCTACGACGAGCAGTACTTC. The V call is TRBV5-1, the J call TRBJ2-5; possible D gene TRBD2, 5 bases. The J call may not be correct, given that the DNA end is closer to TRBJ2-7. Germline V gene sequence: CDR1 SGHRS, CDR2 YFSETQ. The CDR3 runs to 13 residues.

The V gene is TRBV5-6, the J gene TRBJ2-1, with 8 positions matching TRBD1. The germline V gene encodes CDR1 SGHDT and CDR2 YYEEEE. The CDR3 is 15 amino acids. V lost 1 base to trimming and J lost 3 bases; unmatched junction nucleotides: 3. This CDR3 is CASSLFGTGYNEQFF. CDR3 nucleotides: TGTGCCAGCAGCTTGTTTGGGACAGGCTACAATGAGCAGTTCTTC.

The DNA for the CDR3 is TGTGCCAGCAGCCAAGATGGGTTCGGACAGGGGACTGGTAATAACTATGGCTACACCTTC. It translates to CASSQDGFGQGTGNNYGYTF. The chain couples TRBV4-2 to TRBJ1-2; 9 bases are a match to TRBD1. The germline gives CDR1 LGHNA, CDR2 YNFKEQ. Trimming took 0 bases from V and 1 from J; bases not matched to a gene: 15. This CDR3 contains 20 residues.

This chain links TRBV4-3 with TRBJ2-7; 10 bases fit TRBD2. The CDR3 is 18 residues long. The V gene end was trimmed by 0 bases and the J gene end by 5 bases; junction bases not matched to a gene: 13. The germline V gene encodes CDR1 LGHNA and CDR2 YSLEER. CDR3: CASSQEAAPSSGGHEQYF. As DNA, the CDR3 is TGCGCCAGCAGCCAAGAGGCGGCGCCGTCTAGCGGGGGCCACGAGCAGTACTTC.

The rearrangement links TRBV4-3 to TRBJ2-7; D might be TRBD1 (6 bases). Germline V gives CDR1 LGHNA, CDR2 YSLEER. V was cut by 5 bases and J by 1 base, with 15 bases left in between. The CDR3 runs 15 residues. Written as DNA, the CDR3 is TGCGCCAGCAGCAGACAACCGGGACAATCCTACGAGCAGTACTTC. This codes for CASSRQPGQSYEQYF.

In its sample, this clone was seen once. The rearrangement links TRBV9 to TRBJ2-5; 11 nucleotides align to TRBD2. Germline-derived CDR1 and CDR2 are SGDLS and YYNGEE. Germline trimming cut 0 bases from V and 7 bases from J; bases unmatched to any gene: 8. This CDR3 contains 16 residues. CDR3 protein: CASSVVAGGPGGTQYF. CDR3 in DNA: TGTGCCAGCAGCGTAGTAGCGGGAGGGCCGGGGGGGACCCAGTACTTC.

This clone has a handful of counts. This rearrangement joins TRBV19 to TRBJ1-5, with 8 bases aligning to TRBD1. CDR1 LNHDA and CDR2 SQIVND come from the germline V gene (reference sequence). This CDR3 contains 15 residues. The trim removed 9 bases at V and 2 bases at J, leaving 9 bases unmatched. The CDR3 sequence: CASRSPGQGNQPQHF. The CDR3 DNA follows: TGTGCCAGCCGGTCGCCGGGACAGGGCAATCAGCCCCAGCATTTT.

This sequence joins TRBV19 and TRBJ1-5, with 7 bases identical to TRBD1. With 4 bases clipped from V and 0 bases from J, the junction kept 12 bases outside the gene matches. The CDR3 loop spans 18 amino acids. The germline V gene has CDR1 LNHDA and CDR2 SQIVND (reference sequence). The CDR3 DNA reads TGTGCCAGTAGTACCACAAGACAGGGACTCTATAGCAATCAGCCCCAGCATTTT. This gives the protein CASSTTRQGLYSNQPQHF.

In regard to this clone: The same CDR3 also results from other DNA sequences found in this sample. The V call is TRBV9, the J call TRBJ2-3, with TRBD2 as a possible D gene (5 bases). The CDR3 extends over 14 amino acids. Per germline, CDR1 SGDLS and CDR2 YYNGEE. V lost 0 bases, J lost 1 base, and 6 bases lay in between. CDR3 residues: CASSVARGTDTQYF. The CDR3 region has the DNA TGTGCCAGCAGCGTAGCGAGGGGCACAGATACGCAGTATTTT.

The J gene is TRBJ2-3, the V gene TRBV19, with D possibly being TRBD2 (5 bases). The germline V and J ends were trimmed by 9 bases and 1 base, with 14 bases remaining between them. CDR1 and CDR2 (germline): LNHDA, SQIVND (reference sequence). This CDR3 comprises 14 residues. CDR3 coding DNA: TGTGCCAGCCACCGGGGTGTCGGCACAGATACGCAGTATTTT. Its protein product is CASHRGVGTDTQYF.

This rearrangement joins TRBV19 to TRBJ1-2, with 7 positions matching TRBD1. CDR3 size: 14 residues. The V and J ends lost 6 bases and 1 base, in that order; junction bases with no gene match: 5. Germline values: CDR1 LNHDA, CDR2 SQIVND (reference sequence). CDR3 in DNA: TGTGCCAGTAGACAGGGGCTAGATAACTATGGCTACACCTTC. Its translation: CASRQGLDNYGYTF.